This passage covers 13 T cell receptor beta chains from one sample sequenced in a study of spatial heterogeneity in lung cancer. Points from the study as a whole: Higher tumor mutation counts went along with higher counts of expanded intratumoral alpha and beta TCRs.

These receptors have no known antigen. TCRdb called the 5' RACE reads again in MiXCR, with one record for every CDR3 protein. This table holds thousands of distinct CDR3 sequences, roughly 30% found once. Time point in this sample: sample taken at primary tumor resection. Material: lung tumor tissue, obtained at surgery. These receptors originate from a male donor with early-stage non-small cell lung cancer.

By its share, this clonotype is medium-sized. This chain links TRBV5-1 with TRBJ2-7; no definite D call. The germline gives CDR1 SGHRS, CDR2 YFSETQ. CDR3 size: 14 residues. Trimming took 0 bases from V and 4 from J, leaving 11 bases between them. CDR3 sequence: CASSLVAVGYEQYF. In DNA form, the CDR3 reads TGCGCCAGCAGCTTGGTGGCCGTCGGTTACGAGCAGTACTTC.

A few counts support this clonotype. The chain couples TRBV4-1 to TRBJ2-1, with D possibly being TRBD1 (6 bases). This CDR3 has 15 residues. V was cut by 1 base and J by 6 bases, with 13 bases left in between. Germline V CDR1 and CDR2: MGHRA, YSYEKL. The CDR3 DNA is TGCGCCAGCAGCCAAGCACCCAGGGGAGTCAATGAGCAGTTCTTC. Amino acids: CASSQAPRGVNEQFF.

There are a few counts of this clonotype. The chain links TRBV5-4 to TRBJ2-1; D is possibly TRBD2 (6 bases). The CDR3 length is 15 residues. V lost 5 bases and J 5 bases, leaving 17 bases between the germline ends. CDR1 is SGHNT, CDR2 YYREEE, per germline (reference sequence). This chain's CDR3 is CASRAARGGDNEQFF. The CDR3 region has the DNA TGTGCCAGCAGAGCCGCGAGGGGAGGAGACAATGAGCAGTTCTTC.

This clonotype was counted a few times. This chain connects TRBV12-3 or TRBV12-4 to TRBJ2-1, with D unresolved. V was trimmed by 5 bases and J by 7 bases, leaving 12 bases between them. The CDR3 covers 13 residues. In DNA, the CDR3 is TGTGCCAGCAGTAAATCGACTGTTAATGAGCAGTTCTTC. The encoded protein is CASSKSTVNEQFF.

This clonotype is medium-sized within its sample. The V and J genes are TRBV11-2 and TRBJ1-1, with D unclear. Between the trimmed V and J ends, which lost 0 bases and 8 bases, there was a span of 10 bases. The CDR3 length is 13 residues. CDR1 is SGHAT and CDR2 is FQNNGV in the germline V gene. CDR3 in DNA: TGTGCCAGCAGCTTAGATAGTCGCAGCGAAGCTTTCTTT. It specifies CASSLDSRSEAFF.

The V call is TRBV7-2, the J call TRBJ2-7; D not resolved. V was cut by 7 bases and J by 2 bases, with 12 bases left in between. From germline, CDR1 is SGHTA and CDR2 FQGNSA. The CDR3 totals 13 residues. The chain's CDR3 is CASNAGFTYEQYF. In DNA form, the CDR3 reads TGTGCCAGCAACGCCGGGTTTACCTACGAGCAGTACTTC.

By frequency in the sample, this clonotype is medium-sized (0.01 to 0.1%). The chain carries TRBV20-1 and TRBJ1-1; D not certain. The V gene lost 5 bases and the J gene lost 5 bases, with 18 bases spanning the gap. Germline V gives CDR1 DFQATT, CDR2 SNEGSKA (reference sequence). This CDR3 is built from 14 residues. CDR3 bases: TGCAGTGCTCCCCGTCCGGAGGGTGGGACTGAAGCTTTCTTT. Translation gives CSAPRPEGGTEAFF.

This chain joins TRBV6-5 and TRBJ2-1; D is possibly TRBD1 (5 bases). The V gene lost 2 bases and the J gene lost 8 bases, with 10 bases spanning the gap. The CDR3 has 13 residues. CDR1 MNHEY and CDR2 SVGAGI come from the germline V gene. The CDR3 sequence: CASSYTRAYEQFF. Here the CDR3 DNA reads TGTGCCAGCAGTTACACCAGGGCCTATGAGCAGTTCTTC.

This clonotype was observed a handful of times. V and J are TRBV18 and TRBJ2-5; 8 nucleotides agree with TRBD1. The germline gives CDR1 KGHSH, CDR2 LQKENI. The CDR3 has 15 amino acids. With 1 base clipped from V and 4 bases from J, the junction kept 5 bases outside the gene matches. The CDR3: CASSPRGQGGETQYF. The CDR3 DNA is TGTGCCAGCTCACCACGTGGACAGGGAGGAGAGACCCAGTACTTC. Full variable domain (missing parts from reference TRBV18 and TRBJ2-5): NAGVMQNPRHLVRRRGQEARLRCSPMKGHSHVYWYRQLPEEGLKFMVYLQKENIIDESGMPKERFSAEFPKEGPSILRIQQVVRGDSAAYFCASSPRGQGGETQYFGPGTRLLVL.

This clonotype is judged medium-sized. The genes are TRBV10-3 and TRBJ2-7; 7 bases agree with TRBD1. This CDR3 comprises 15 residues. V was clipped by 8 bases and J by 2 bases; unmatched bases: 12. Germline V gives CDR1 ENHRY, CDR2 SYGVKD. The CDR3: CAIGALRDSTYEQYF. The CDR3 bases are TGTGCCATCGGGGCTTTACGGGACAGCACCTACGAGCAGTACTTC.

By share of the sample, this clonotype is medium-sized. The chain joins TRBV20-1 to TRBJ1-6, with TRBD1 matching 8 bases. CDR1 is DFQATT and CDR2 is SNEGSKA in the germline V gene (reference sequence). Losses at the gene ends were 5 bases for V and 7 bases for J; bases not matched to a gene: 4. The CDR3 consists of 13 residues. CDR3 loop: CSAQTGENSPLHF. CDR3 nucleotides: TGCAGTGCTCAGACAGGGGAGAATTCACCCCTCCACTTT.

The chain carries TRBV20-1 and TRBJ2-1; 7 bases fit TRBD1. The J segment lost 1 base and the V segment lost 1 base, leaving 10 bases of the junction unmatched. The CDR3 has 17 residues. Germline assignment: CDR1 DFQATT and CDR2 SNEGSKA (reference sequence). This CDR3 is CSARGFVGTDSYNEQFF. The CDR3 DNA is TGCAGTGCTAGAGGCTTCGTTGGGACAGATTCCTACAATGAGCAGTTCTTC.

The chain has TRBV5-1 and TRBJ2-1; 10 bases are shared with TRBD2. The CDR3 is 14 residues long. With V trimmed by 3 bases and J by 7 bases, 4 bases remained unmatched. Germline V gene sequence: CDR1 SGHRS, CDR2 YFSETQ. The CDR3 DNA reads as TGCGCCAGCAGCTCCGTGACTAGCGGGAATGAGCAGTTCTTC. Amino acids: CASSSVTSGNEQFF. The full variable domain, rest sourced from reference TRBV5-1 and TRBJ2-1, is KAGVTQTPRYLIKTRGQQVTLSCSPISGHRSVSWYQQTPGQGLQFLFEYFSETQRNKGNFPGRFSGRQFSNSRSEMNVSTLELGDSALYLCASSSVTSGNEQFFGPGTRLTVL.